Listed below are T cell receptor beta chains from one sample, sequenced in a study of ipilimumab plus nivolumab after autologous stem cell transplantation. Sequencing used immunoSEQ multiplex PCR; TCRdb keeps in-frame clones, though not all of them. The sample has a few thousand clones, 65% to 75% seen once. This material consisted of PBMCs, taken in a trial of ipilimumab plus nivolumab as post-transplant consolidation. These receptor sequences come from a male donor with multiple myeloma. Both conserved end residues are part of each CDR3. The D gene is left open where the match is weak. Clone size, where shown, is once, few, many, or a class for clones that have expanded.

J gene,D gene,clone size,V gene,CDR3 DNA,CDR3 protein
TRBJ1-1,TRBD1,-,TRBV6-5,TGTGCCAGCAGCCCCACACAGGGGAGGGCTGAAGCTTTCTTT,CASSPTQGRAEAFF
TRBJ2-7,-,-,TRBV4-3,TGCGCCAGCAGCCAAGAGCTCCAGGGGCACTACGAGCAGTACTTC,CASSQELQGHYEQYF
TRBJ2-5,TRBD2,few,TRBV19,TGTGCCAGTAGTATCGGACTAGCGGGTCCCAAAGAGACCCAGTACTTC,CASSIGLAGPKETQYF
TRBJ2-7,TRBD1,-,TRBV7-9,TGTGCCAGCAGCTTAGCGACAGGGGGCTCTAGACACGAGCAGTACTTC,CASSLATGGSRHEQYF
TRBJ2-7,TRBD2,-,TRBV30,TGTGCCTGGAGTGTACCAGGGCCTAGGGCGGGAGTTTTCGAGCAGTACTTC,CAWSVPGPRAGVFEQYF
TRBJ1-1,-,-,TRBV4-3,TGCGCCAGCAGCCAAGATATGGGGGATTTCACTGAAGCTTTCTTT,CASSQDMGDFTEAFF
TRBJ2-3,TRBD2,-,TRBV2,TGTGCCAGCCGACTAGCGGGAAACACAGATACGCAGTATTTT,CASRLAGNTDTQYF
TRBJ1-1,TRBD1,medium-sized,TRBV9,TGTGCCAGCAGCGAGACACAGGGGAACCCAGGAGCTTTCTTT,CASSETQGNPGAFF
TRBJ2-3,TRBD2,-,TRBV9,TGTGCCAGCAGCGCCTACGGGACTAGCGGGAGCACAGATACGCAGTATTTT,CASSAYGTSGSTDTQYF
TRBJ2-1,-,few,TRBV19,TGTGCCAGTAACACACTCACAGGTCAACCGAGCTCCTACAATGAGCAGTTCTTC,CASNTLTGQPSSYNEQFF
TRBJ2-3,TRBD2,-,TRBV2,TGTGCCAGCATAATGATAGGGGGACTAGCGGACACAGATACGCAGTATTTT,CASIMIGGLADTDTQYF
TRBJ1-1,TRBD1,-,TRBV18,TGTGCCAGCTCACCACCGAGGCAGGGGGGACGGGCTGAAGCTTTCTTT,CASSPPRQGGRAEAFF
TRBJ1-6,TRBD1,medium-sized,TRBV7-2,TGTGCCAGCAGGGCCGAGACAGGGTATAATTCACCCCTCCACTTT,CASRAETGYNSPLHF
TRBJ2-7,-,-,TRBV4-3,TGCGCCAGCAGCCAAGAGGGGACTTCCTTTCCTTACGAGCAGTACTTC,CASSQEGTSFPYEQYF